The clone carrying this TCR beta chain was picked up many times. The data derive from a study of blood T cells in healthy people across ages. Together with a sample-barcoded 5' primer, a J-beta primer mix was included in a second PCR lasting about 7 to 11 cycles. From the 5' RACE reads, TCRdb called clonotypes with MiXCR, one entry per CDR3 protein. The sample carries 1.5 million to 2 million distinct CDR3 sequences, 25% to 30% recorded once. CDR1 and CDR2 from the germline V gene are SGHTA and FQGNSA. Trimming cost V 0 bases and J 6 bases, with 3 bases left between them. CDR3 length equals 12 residues.

The receptor's source is a woman aged 30 to 39 in good health. The V gene is TRBV7-2, the J gene TRBJ2-1; D unclear. The sample consisted of blood. The CDR3 DNA is TGTGCCAGCAGCTTAGCACCCAATGAGCAGTTCTTC. Protein: CASSLAPNEQFF.